The clone carrying this T cell receptor beta chain was found once. Its antigen remains unidentified. These data come from a study of shared clonotypes between healthy human individuals. The healthy adult donors were HIV-negative and reported no recent acute infections or vaccinations. Partitioning of CD4+ cells yielded a CD45RA+ naive subset and a CD45RA-negative memory subset. Assay: immunoSEQ multiplex PCR; the TCRdb copy retains only in-frame clones and omits some. Of some 1,100,000 clones listed, 75% to 80% were seen once; the top ten hold roughly 0.56%. Overall study results and limits: Naive CD4 clonotype sharing across a few donors was about 5%.

This CDR3 is 13 amino acids long. Trimming removed 3 bases at V and 7 bases at J, with 12 bases between. Germline V gene lookup returns CDR1 SNHLY and CDR2 FYNNEI. The specimen sequenced was memory CD4+ T cells from PBMCs. The subset is: CD45RA-negative fraction. The rearrangement uses TRBV2 and TRBJ1-2; perhaps TRBD1 as D (6 bases). The sequence was collected from a young man in good health. Some clones in this sample may be carry-over from other donors' samples. The CDR3: CASSDEGVGGYTF. The DNA of the CDR3 is TGTGCCAGCAGTGACGAGGGGGTAGGTGGCTACACCTTC.